The rows below give T cell receptor beta chains drawn from one sample of a study of blood T cells in healthy people across ages. MiXCR was run by TCRdb on the 5' RACE reads, yielding one entry per CDR3 protein. This sample carries some 790,000 distinct CDR3 sequences, under 30% of them seen once, and the ten largest clones take 15% to 20%. Sequences were obtained from blood. The source is a woman aged 80 or over in good health. CDR3s leave out the opening cysteine and the closing phenylalanine or tryptophan. A row's size may be missing; if present it is once, few, many or a size class.

abundance | v_gene | CDR3aa
many | TRBV6-2/TRBV6-3 | ASSLSAGGPYNEQF
few | TRBV21-1 | ASSKRGARDYEQF
few | TRBV6-5 | ASSYSKLAGLTGELF
many | TRBV7-9 | ASSLNGETQY
- | TRBV11-2 | ASSLGRVRGTEVF
many | TRBV27 | ASRGPTGTSQETQY
- | TRBV7-9 | ASSLEILTEAF
many | TRBV7-9 | ASSFVDEKLF
few | TRBV20-1 | SALGGPLPYEQY
once | TRBV6-5 | ASSYSTAPGGTEAF
many | TRBV5-1 | ASSLGTSEETQY
many | TRBV10-3 | AISESFRSTEQF
many | TRBV7-2 | ASSFAGTGGARETQY
many | TRBV3-1 | ASSLRQASNEQF
many | TRBV7-9 | ASSLLQIPNGGYT
- | TRBV5-1 | ASSLAPDTYNEQY
once | TRBV18 | ASSPQGSPNQPQH
many | TRBV27 | ASSIKPGGVQETQY
many | TRBV6-1 | ASSELGNSYNEQF
- | TRBV5-1 | ASTPSGTAIYGYT
- | TRBV27 | ASGQGAAADTQY
- | TRBV20-1 | SASRQNTEAF
- | TRBV18 | ASSPQAGEKLF
many | TRBV6-6 | ASRLGGEETQY
many | TRBV7-7 | ASSFGQGDTYEQY
many | TRBV11-3 | ASSLDSGSSSYEQY
few | TRBV2 | ASRAPVNTEAF